This entry lists 30 T cell receptor beta chains sequenced from one sample in a study of T cell responses to AZD1222 COVID-19 vaccine (dated by TCRdb to the early 2020s). Sample time point, as interpreted from the label and publication: about 28 days (+/-7) after the second vaccine dose. The library was generated by the immunoSEQ multiplex PCR assay. This immuneACCESS table, as held by TCRdb, lists in-frame sequences with V and J called but not all clones. Of the missing ones, under half trace to an unresolved V gene in checked studies; the others have no known cause. The sample table shows under 200,000 clones, and about 90% are seen once. Approximately 1.3% of the sample is held by the ten biggest clonotypes. The input for sequencing was peripheral blood, taken 28 days after the second AZD1222 dose. Every receptor here comes from an adult who received the AZD1222 COVID-19 vaccine.

This clone came up once. V usage is TRBV9 and J usage is TRBJ2-7; D gene ambiguous. The germline CDR1 and CDR2 sequences are SGDLS and YYNGEE. Trimming left V 0 bases short and J 0 bases short, with 10 bases between. This CDR3 region has 15 residues. The CDR3: CASSVGPGYSYEQYF. In nucleotides, the CDR3 is TGTGCCAGCAGCGTAGGCCCCGGCTACTCCTACGAGCAGTACTTC.

The J gene is TRBJ2-7, the V gene TRBV6-2 or TRBV6-3; D remains ambiguous. The length of the CDR3 is 15 residues. Germline CDR1 MNHEY, CDR2 SVGEGT. V lost 0 bases to trimming and J lost 0 bases, with 9 bases between them. The CDR3 protein is CASSYSRRSSYEQYF. The DNA of the CDR3 is TGTGCCAGCAGTTACTCGAGACGATCCTCCTACGAGCAGTACTTC.

This clone was seen a few times. The chain carries TRBV11-2 and TRBJ1-2; no definite D call. Germline V gene sequence: CDR1 SGHAT, CDR2 FQNNGV. The V gene lost 1 base and the J gene lost 2 bases, with 5 bases spanning the gap. This CDR3 comprises 13 residues. The CDR3 DNA reads TGTGCCAGCAGCTTAGGGGTCAACTATGGCTACACCTTC. As protein: CASSLGVNYGYTF.

V gene TRBV7-3 combines with J gene TRBJ2-2, with D tentatively TRBD2 (7 bases). The CDR3 contains 15 residues. Germline assignment: CDR1 SGHTA and CDR2 FQGTGA. Trimming cost V 6 bases and J 0 bases, with 11 bases left between them. CDR3 DNA sequence: TGTGCCAGCAGGGACAGCGGGGCGAACACCGGGGAGCTGTTTTTT. Residues: CASRDSGANTGELFF.

The rearrangement links TRBV2 to TRBJ1-5; no definite D call. V was pared by 5 bases and J by 6 bases, with 20 bases between. The CDR3 has 16 residues. Per the germline V gene, CDR1 is SNHLY and CDR2 is FYNNEI. The DNA of the CDR3 is TGTGCCAGCAGTAGTGGGGAGGGCCGAATATCTCAGCCCCAGCATTTT. Amino acids: CASSSGEGRISQPQHF. The full variable domain, its missing parts supplied by reference TRBV2 and TRBJ1-5, is EPEVTQTPSHQVTQMGQEVILRCVPISNHLYFYWYRQILGQKVEFLVSFYNNEISEKSEIFDDQFSVERPDGSNFTLKIRSTKLEDSAMYFCASSSGEGRISQPQHFGDGTRLSIL.

The rearrangement joins TRBV2 to TRBJ1-2; D may be TRBD1 (5 bases). This CDR3 has 14 amino acids. Trimming cost V 5 bases and J 4 bases, with 14 bases left between them. The germline V gene has CDR1 SNHLY and CDR2 FYNNEI. In DNA form, the CDR3 reads TGTGCCAGCAGTTTGGCCATTGGGGGCTATGGCTACACCTTC. Its translation is CASSLAIGGYGYTF.

This chain joins TRBV9 and TRBJ2-7, with 8 bases aligning to TRBD2. Germline V CDR1 and CDR2: SGDLS, YYNGEE. V was clipped by 0 bases and J by 3 bases; unmatched bases: 5. This CDR3 region has 15 residues. This chain's CDR3 is CASSVEAGAVYEQYF. In DNA form, the CDR3 reads TGTGCCAGCAGCGTAGAAGCGGGAGCAGTCTACGAGCAGTACTTC.

This rearrangement joins TRBV4-3 to TRBJ1-1, with D hard to call. The V gene's germline CDR1 is LGHNA and CDR2 YSLEER. V shed 0 bases and J shed 5 bases, with 10 bases lying between them. The length of the CDR3 is 14 residues. This CDR3 reads CASSQEVRKTEAFF. CDR3 nucleotide sequence: TGCGCCAGCAGCCAAGAGGTCCGGAAAACTGAAGCTTTCTTT.

This clone was detected only a few times. This chain uses TRBV7-9 with TRBJ2-2; D is uncertain. The ends were cut back, 1 base at V and 1 base at J, with 7 bases in the middle. Germline lookup yields CDR1 SEHNR and CDR2 FQNEAQ (reference sequence). CDR3 length: 15 residues. This chain's CDR3 is CASSLGGKNTGELFF. In nucleotides, the CDR3 is TGTGCCAGCAGCTTAGGGGGAAAGAACACCGGGGAGCTGTTTTTT.

This clone was seen a handful of times. V usage is TRBV3-1 (or the pseudogene TRBV3-2) and J usage is TRBJ1-1; perhaps TRBD1 as D (6 bases). Looked up from germline, CDR1 is LGHDT and CDR2 is YNNKEL (reference sequence). V was cut by 7 bases and J by 4 bases, with 16 bases left in between. The length of the CDR3 is 14 residues. In nucleotides, the CDR3 is TGTGCCAGCACCCCGACAGGACTTTTCACTGAAGCTTTCTTT. It translates to CASTPTGLFTEAFF.

The chain carries TRBV4-3 and TRBJ1-1; D is unclear. The CDR3 has 15 residues. Germline CDR1 is LGHNA and CDR2 is YSLEER. V dropped 3 bases and J dropped 1 base, with 12 bases sitting between them. CDR3 DNA: TGCGCCAGCAGCCAGTCCTTAGGCGGGAACACTGAAGCTTTCTTT. This translates into CASSQSLGGNTEAFF.

The chain links TRBV19 to TRBJ2-7, with D tentatively TRBD1 (5 bases). CDR1 and CDR2 (germline): LNHDA, SQIVND (reference sequence). V lost 3 bases and J 6 bases, leaving 15 bases between the germline ends. The CDR3 extends over 14 amino acids. The CDR3 here is CASSISETVSEQYF. The CDR3 region has the DNA TGTGCCAGTAGTATCTCTGAGACAGTGAGCGAGCAGTACTTC.

This chain connects TRBV10-3 to TRBJ1-4; no firm D call. The V gene's germline CDR1 is ENHRY and CDR2 SYGVKD. The CDR3 has 15 residues. V was pared by 0 bases and J by 8 bases, with 13 bases between. The DNA for the CDR3 is TGTGCCATCAGTGAGTCTGCAGTCGGGCGCGAAAAACTGTTTTTT. Encoded protein: CAISESAVGREKLFF.

V is TRBV7-3 and J is TRBJ1-1, with D unresolved. V was cut by 5 bases and J by 1 base, with 8 bases left in between. CDR1 SGHTA and CDR2 FQGTGA come from the germline V gene. This CDR3 region has 13 residues. The CDR3 nucleotides read TGTGCCAGCAGCCTGACACAGAACACTGAAGCTTTCTTT. This sequence encodes CASSLTQNTEAFF.

V usage is TRBV18 and J usage is TRBJ2-7, with 7 bases fitting TRBD1. V lost 4 bases to trimming and J lost 3 bases; unmatched junction nucleotides: 12. The CDR3 has 16 residues. Germline CDR1 reads KGHSH; CDR2 reads LQKENI. The CDR3 DNA is TGTGCCAGCTCACGGCAACAGGGGTCGGCAAGCTACGAGCAGTACTTC. This codes for CASSRQQGSASYEQYF.

The V call is TRBV5-4, the J call TRBJ1-2, with D unresolved. This CDR3 comprises 12 residues. The germline V gene encodes CDR1 SGHNT and CDR2 YYREEE (reference sequence). V lost 2 bases and J lost 7, with 9 bases in between. CDR3 coding DNA: TGTGCCAGCAGCTTCGGGGTGTCTGGCTACACCTTC. Its protein is CASSFGVSGYTF.

The table lists this clone with a count of one. The chain uses TRBV5-1 and TRBJ1-2; 7 bases map to TRBD1. Germline CDR1 is SGHRS and CDR2 is YFSETQ. The CDR3 contains 13 residues. Trimming removed 5 bases from V and 4 bases from J; junction bases left unmatched: 5. For the CDR3, the DNA is TGCGCCAGCAGACAGGGGTCTTCCTATGGCTACACCTTC. This gives the protein CASRQGSSYGYTF. Full variable domain (missing parts from reference TRBV5-1 and TRBJ1-2): KAGVTQTPRYLIKTRGQQVTLSCSPISGHRSVSWYQQTPGQGLQFLFEYFSETQRNKGNFPGRFSGRQFSNSRSEMNVSTLELGDSALYLCASRQGSSYGYTFGSGTRLTVV.

J is TRBJ2-3 and V is TRBV7-2, with 13 bases aligning to TRBD2. With V trimmed by 7 bases and J by 2 bases, 3 bases remained unmatched. The CDR3 contains 15 residues. In germline, CDR1 is SGHTA, CDR2 FQGNSA. The CDR3 is CASITSGGATDTQYF. CDR3 coding DNA: TGTGCCAGCATAACTAGCGGGGGGGCCACAGATACGCAGTATTTT.

V and J are TRBV18 and TRBJ1-3; a weak D match, TRBD1 (6 bases). The CDR3 is 16 residues long. V shed 1 base and J shed 0 bases, with 10 bases lying between them. The germline CDR1 and CDR2 sequences are KGHSH and LQKENI. In nucleotides, the CDR3 is TGTGCCAGCTCACCACTGGGCAGGGGCTCTGGAAACACCATATATTTT. Translated, it gives CASSPLGRGSGNTIYF.

The genes are TRBV5-1 and TRBJ2-5, with no clear D. There are 14 residues in the CDR3. V lost 0 bases to trimming and J lost 1 base, with 7 bases between them. The germline gives CDR1 SGHRS, CDR2 YFSETQ. The CDR3 region is CASSLALGQETQYF. For the CDR3, the DNA is TGCGCCAGCAGCTTGGCCCTAGGCCAAGAGACCCAGTACTTC. The whole variable domain, filled in from reference TRBV5-1 and TRBJ2-5, reads KAGVTQTPRYLIKTRGQQVTLSCSPISGHRSVSWYQQTPGQGLQFLFEYFSETQRNKGNFPGRFSGRQFSNSRSEMNVSTLELGDSALYLCASSLALGQETQYFGPGTRLLVL.

This clone was recorded only once. The CDR3 is CASSRRTEAFF. In DNA, the CDR3 is TGTGCCAGCAGCCGGCGGACTGAAGCTTTCTTT. The rearrangement uses TRBV3-1 (or the pseudogene TRBV3-2) and TRBJ1-1; D gene unclear. Deletions cut 4 bases from V and 5 bases from J, with 5 bases between. The CDR3 spans 11 residues. Looked up from germline, CDR1 is LGHDT and CDR2 is YNNKEL (reference sequence).

This clone was counted many times. The J gene is TRBJ2-7, the V gene TRBV11-3, with a weak D call TRBD2 (5 bases). CDR3 length: 14 amino acids. Germline V gene lookup returns CDR1 SGHNT and CDR2 YENEEA. V was pared by 5 bases and J by 2 bases, with 13 bases between. CDR3 sequence reads: CASSPYGEPYEQYF. CDR3 coding DNA: TGTGCCAGCAGCCCCTATGGGGAGCCCTACGAGCAGTACTTC. Based on the CDR3 plus reference TRBV11-3 and TRBJ2-7, the full variable domain is EAGVVQSPRYKIIEKKQPVAFWCNPISGHNTLYWYLQNLGQGPELLIRYENEEAVDDSQLPKDRFSAERLKGVDSTLKIQPAELGDSAVYLCASSPYGEPYEQYFGPGTRLTVT.

This rearrangement joins TRBV19 to TRBJ2-7; D possibly corresponds to TRBD1 (5 bases). The CDR3 consists of 16 residues. V was trimmed by 7 bases and J by 0 bases, leaving 19 bases between them. Germline assignment: CDR1 LNHDA and CDR2 SQIVND (reference sequence). CDR3 in DNA: TGTGCCAGTACTCCTAAACCAGGGAAAACCTCCTACGAGCAGTACTTC. Protein product: CASTPKPGKTSYEQYF.

The chain employs TRBV19 and TRBJ1-5; no clear D gene. The CDR3 covers 20 residues. V was pared by 2 bases and J by 2 bases, with 25 bases between. Per the germline V gene, CDR1 is LNHDA and CDR2 is SQIVND (reference sequence). The CDR3 protein is CASSIFSGRSGYMGNQPQHF. DNA for the CDR3: TGTGCCAGTAGTATATTCTCCGGACGTTCGGGGTATATGGGCAATCAGCCCCAGCATTTT.

This clone was found once. The gene calls are TRBV27 and TRBJ1-3; D might be TRBD1 (6 bases). Trimming took 6 bases from V and 2 from J, leaving 14 bases between them. This CDR3 contains 15 residues. CDR1 is MNHEY and CDR2 is SMNVEV in the germline V gene (reference sequence). CDR3 DNA: TGTGCCAGCAGATCTGGGGGGGCTGCTGGAAACACCATATATTTT. It codes for CASRSGGAAGNTIYF.

V usage is TRBV19 and J usage is TRBJ1-2; D not resolved. Trimming removed 4 bases from V and 9 bases from J, with 21 bases in between. The germline CDR1 and CDR2 sequences are LNHDA and SQIVND (reference sequence). CDR3 length: 15 residues. CDR3 DNA sequence: TGTGCCAGTAGTACCCCCCCCGGGAGTTATCTACGCTACACCTTC. Translating gives CASSTPPGSYLRYTF. Full variable domain (missing parts from reference TRBV19 and TRBJ1-2): DGGITQSPKYLFRKEGQNVTLSCEQNLNHDAMYWYRQDPGQGLRLIYYSQIVNDFQKGDIAEGYSVSREKKESFPLTVTSAQKNPTAFYLCASSTPPGSYLRYTFGSGTRLTVV.

CDR3 coding DNA: TGTGCCACCGACGGGGGACTAGCGGGGATAAATGAGCAGTTCTTC. It codes for CATDGGLAGINEQFF. The J gene is TRBJ2-1, the V gene TRBV10-3; TRBD2 aligns across 13 bases. V was pared by 10 bases and J by 7 bases, with 10 bases of the junction left unmatched. This CDR3 has 15 residues. CDR1 ENHRY and CDR2 SYGVKD come from the germline V gene.

This clone has only one observation. The genes are TRBV13 and TRBJ1-3; D is perhaps TRBD1 (5 bases). Trimming removed 5 bases from V and 4 bases from J, with 15 bases in between. The CDR3 is 15 amino acids. Germline-derived CDR1 and CDR2 are PRHDT and FYEKMQ (reference sequence). This CDR3 reads CASSTGSGRGNTIYF. CDR3 DNA: TGTGCCAGCAGCACCGGCTCAGGGAGGGGAAACACCATATATTTT.

The V gene is TRBV6-2 or TRBV6-3, the J gene TRBJ1-5; D gene uncertain. Germline V gene data show CDR1 as MNHEY and CDR2 as SVGEGT. Trimming shortened V by 0 bases and J by 0 bases, and 3 bases separated the two germline ends. The CDR3 consists of 14 residues. The CDR3 DNA is TGTGCCAGCAGTTACTCCATTAGCAATCAGCCCCAGCATTTT. Protein sequence: CASSYSISNQPQHF.

V gene TRBV24-1 combines with J gene TRBJ1-2, with TRBD1 matching 7 bases. V gave up 5 bases and J gave up 0 bases; unmatched junction bases: 14. Germline CDR1 reads KGHDR; CDR2 reads SFDVKD. This CDR3 spans 18 amino acids. CDR3 DNA sequence: TGTGCCACCAGTGCGCTGACAGGGCCCCTTCCAGCTAACTATGGCTACACCTTC. Residues: CATSALTGPLPANYGYTF.